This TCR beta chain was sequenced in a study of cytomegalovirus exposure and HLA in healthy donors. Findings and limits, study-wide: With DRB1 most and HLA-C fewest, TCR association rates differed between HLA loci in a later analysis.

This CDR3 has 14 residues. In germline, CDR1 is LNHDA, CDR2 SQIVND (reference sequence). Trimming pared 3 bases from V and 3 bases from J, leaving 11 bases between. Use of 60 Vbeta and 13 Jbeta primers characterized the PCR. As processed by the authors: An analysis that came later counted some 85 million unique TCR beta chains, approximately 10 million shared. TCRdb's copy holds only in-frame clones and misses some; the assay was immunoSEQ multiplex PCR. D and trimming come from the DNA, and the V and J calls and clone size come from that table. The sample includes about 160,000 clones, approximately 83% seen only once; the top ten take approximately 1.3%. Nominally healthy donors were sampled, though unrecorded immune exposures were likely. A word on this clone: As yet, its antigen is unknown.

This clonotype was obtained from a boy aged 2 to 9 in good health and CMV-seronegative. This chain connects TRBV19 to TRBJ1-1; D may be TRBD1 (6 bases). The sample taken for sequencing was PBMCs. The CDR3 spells CASSIRGGYTEAFF. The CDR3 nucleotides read TGTGCCAGTAGTATTAGGGGGGGCTACACTGAAGCTTTCTTT.